The 16 T cell receptor beta chains listed next were all sequenced from one sample in a study of CD8 T cells in ankylosing spondylitis. The antigens these receptors bind are not known. One entry per CDR3 protein results from TCRdb running MiXCR on the 5' RACE reads. The table lists 750,000 to 850,000 distinct CDR3 sequences, 12% of them singletons. Study-level results: Ankylosing spondylitis blood seemed to carry a telltale TCR beta motif made of several highly homologous variants.

What was sequenced was blood, either unsorted or a sorted T cell fraction (not recorded which). These TCRs come from a male donor with ankylosing spondylitis.

The chain combines TRBV3-1 with TRBJ2-7, with a weak D call TRBD1 (5 bases). V shed 4 bases and J shed 0 bases, with 16 bases lying between them. The germline CDR1 and CDR2 sequences are LGHDT and YNNKEL (reference sequence). CDR3 length equals 16 residues. CDR3 residues: CASSPGPGFFSYEQYF. The DNA for the CDR3 is TGTGCCAGCAGCCCAGGGCCAGGGTTCTTCTCCTACGAGCAGTACTTC.

This rearrangement joins TRBV7-2 to TRBJ2-1; TRBD1 matches 7 bases. J lost 4 bases, V lost 5 bases, and 5 bases had no gene match. Germline V lookup: CDR1 SGHTA, CDR2 FQGNSA. This CDR3 comprises 14 residues. CDR3 region: CASSPGQVYNEQFF. The CDR3 DNA is TGTGCCAGCAGCCCCGGACAGGTTTACAATGAGCAGTTCTTC.

At least ten counts were recorded for this clonotype. The J gene is TRBJ2-1, the V gene TRBV5-4; a weak D match, TRBD2 (6 bases). V dropped 4 bases and J dropped 1 base, with 6 bases sitting between them. The CDR3 runs to 13 residues. Germline V gene data show CDR1 as SGHNT and CDR2 as YYREEE (reference sequence). The CDR3 DNA reads TGTGCCAGCAGCGGGACTTCCTACAATGAGCAGTTCTTC. Its translation is CASSGTSYNEQFF.

The V and J genes are TRBV28 and TRBJ1-1, with D tentatively TRBD1 (5 bases). Per germline, CDR1 MDHEN and CDR2 SYDVKM. The CDR3 is 19 residues long. V lost 10 bases and J lost 1, with 31 bases in between. As DNA, the CDR3 is TGTGCCACCTCTAGTTCCCACCCCGGGGGATATATGGGGAACACTGAAGCTTTCTTT. This gives the protein CATSSSHPGGYMGNTEAFF.

This clonotype was observed a single time. This chain joins TRBV6-1 and TRBJ2-7; D unresolved. Trimming took 4 bases from V and 6 from J, leaving 16 bases between them. The CDR3 is 14 residues long. Germline lookup yields CDR1 MNHNS and CDR2 SASEGT. The CDR3 loop reads CASSGPPSVGEQYF. The CDR3 DNA follows: TGTGCCAGCAGTGGTCCTCCCTCGGTTGGCGAGCAGTACTTC.

This clonotype was observed a few times. V is TRBV6-1 and J is TRBJ1-6, with 7 bases that match TRBD1. This CDR3 contains 15 residues. The V gene's germline CDR1 is MNHNS and CDR2 SASEGT. V lost 5 bases, J lost 6 bases, and 7 bases stayed unmatched. The DNA of the CDR3 is TGTGCCAGCAGTCGACAGGGTTCGTCTAATTCACCCCTCCACTTT. Translation: CASSRQGSSNSPLHF.

This clonotype has more than one count but fewer than ten. CDR3 sequence reads: CATSDLRGTGGRDLNEQFF. The CDR3, as DNA: TGTGCCACCAGTGATTTGAGGGGAACGGGCGGGAGAGATCTCAATGAGCAGTTCTTC. The chain links TRBV24-1 to TRBJ2-1; TRBD2 matches 7 bases. Trimming removed 0 bases from V and 6 bases from J; junction bases left unmatched: 16. This CDR3 is 19 amino acids long. Germline CDR1 and CDR2: KGHDR and SFDVKD.

This rearrangement joins TRBV24-1 to TRBJ1-2; D is uncertain. This CDR3 contains 13 residues. The germline V gene encodes CDR1 KGHDR and CDR2 SFDVKD. The V end lost 2 bases, the J end lost 2 bases, and 5 bases lay between the germline ends. The CDR3 region is CATSDSANYGYTF. CDR3 coding DNA: TGTGCCACCAGTGATTCCGCAAACTATGGCTACACCTTC.

In its sample, this clonotype was seen many times. V gene TRBV10-3 combines with J gene TRBJ2-1, with a tentative D call TRBD1 (6 bases). V gave up 9 bases and J gave up 0 bases, with 18 bases separating them. The CDR3 has 16 residues. The germline V gene encodes CDR1 ENHRY and CDR2 SYGVKD. In DNA form, the CDR3 reads TGTGCCATGGGGCCCTCTACAGGGAACTCCTACAATGAGCAGTTCTTC. Protein product: CAMGPSTGNSYNEQFF.

This clonotype showed up just a few times. This rearrangement joins TRBV20-1 to TRBJ1-5; a weak D match, TRBD1 (6 bases). Between the trimmed V and J ends, which lost 0 bases and 2 bases, there was a span of 14 bases. Germline-derived CDR1 and CDR2 are DFQATT and SNEGSKA (reference sequence). The CDR3 contains 16 residues. DNA for the CDR3: TGCAGTGCTAGAGATCCCGCCAGGGGTGGCAATCAGCCCCAGCATTTT. It encodes CSARDPARGGNQPQHF.

This clonotype appeared a few times. This chain links TRBV6-1 with TRBJ1-2, with 8 bases that match TRBD1. Germline V gene data show CDR1 as MNHNS and CDR2 as SASEGT. J gave up 7 bases and V 2 bases, and 3 bases lay outside the gene matches. There are 13 residues in the CDR3. The CDR3 DNA follows: TGTGCCAGCAGTGAAAGCAGGGGGCTTGGCTACACCTTC. Translating gives CASSESRGLGYTF.

This clonotype was counted only a few times. The J gene is TRBJ1-2, the V gene TRBV5-1; 7 bases fit TRBD1. The V segment lost 0 bases and the J segment 2 bases; nucleotides outside the gene matches: 22. This CDR3 region has 21 residues. From germline, CDR1 is SGHRS and CDR2 YFSETQ. DNA for the CDR3: TGCGCCAGCAGCTTGGATTTTCCCAGAGGAGGGACAGACGTTGCAAACTATGGCTACACCTTC. This sequence encodes CASSLDFPRGGTDVANYGYTF.

The CDR3 protein is CASSILVGAGAFF. The DNA for the CDR3 is TGTGCCAGTAGTATTCTTGTCGGCGCCGGAGCTTTCTTT. This chain joins TRBV19 and TRBJ1-1; D gene unclear. Trimming pared 3 bases from V and 10 bases from J, leaving 15 bases between. Germline CDR1 is LNHDA and CDR2 is SQIVND (reference sequence). The CDR3 totals 13 residues.

This clonotype has a count of ten or more. This rearrangement joins TRBV29-1 to TRBJ2-5, with no clear D. Germline CDR1 SQVTM, CDR2 ANQGSEA. Trimming removed 6 bases at V and 5 bases at J, with 13 bases between. This CDR3 comprises 12 residues. The CDR3: CSVTVMRETQYF. CDR3 coding DNA: TGCAGCGTAACAGTAATGCGGGAGACCCAGTACTTC.

In this sample, this clonotype turned up many times. V is TRBV7-2 and J is TRBJ2-1, with a possible D match to TRBD1 (5 bases). The CDR3 runs 13 residues. CDR1 and CDR2 (germline): SGHTA, FQGNSA. V lost 5 bases to trimming and J lost 10 bases, with 15 bases between them. CDR3 loop: CASSHLGHGEQFF. CDR3 nucleotides: TGTGCCAGCAGCCACCTCGGACACGGGGAGCAGTTCTTC.

In this sample, this clonotype turned up a few times. The CDR3 region has the DNA TGTGCCAGCAGCGCCCGCCCAGCGGGAGGCACCGGGGAGCTGTTTTTT. It specifies CASSARPAGGTGELFF. This chain joins TRBV11-2 and TRBJ2-2; 9 bases line up with TRBD2. V lost 5 bases, J lost 4 bases, and 8 bases stayed unmatched. The germline V gene has CDR1 SGHAT and CDR2 FQNNGV. The CDR3 loop spans 16 amino acids.